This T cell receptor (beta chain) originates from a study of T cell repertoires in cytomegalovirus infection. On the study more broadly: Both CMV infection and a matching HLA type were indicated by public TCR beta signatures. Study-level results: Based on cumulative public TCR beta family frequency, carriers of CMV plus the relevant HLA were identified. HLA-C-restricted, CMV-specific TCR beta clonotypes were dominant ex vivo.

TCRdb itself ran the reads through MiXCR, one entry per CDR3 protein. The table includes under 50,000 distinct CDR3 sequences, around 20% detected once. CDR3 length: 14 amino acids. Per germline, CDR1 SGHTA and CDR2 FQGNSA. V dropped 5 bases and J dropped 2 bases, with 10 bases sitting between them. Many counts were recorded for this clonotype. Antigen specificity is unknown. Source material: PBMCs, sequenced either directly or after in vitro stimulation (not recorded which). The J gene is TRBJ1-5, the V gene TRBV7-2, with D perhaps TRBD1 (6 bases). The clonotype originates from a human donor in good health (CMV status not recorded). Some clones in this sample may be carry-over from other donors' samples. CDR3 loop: CASSPSGGNQPQHF. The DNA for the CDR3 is TGTGCCAGCAGCCCCTCAGGGGGCAATCAGCCCCAGCATTTT.